The entry below gives a single TCR beta chain sequence along with its context. This clone has more than one count but fewer than ten. The antigen it binds to is not known. Base qualities are missing; no much larger clone stands one base away. The entry originates in a study of blood T cell repertoires in COVID-19 (dated by TCRdb to between 2020 and 2021). In terms of the full investigation: Collaborator samples came from the United States, Italy and Spain and covered acute and convalescent phases of COVID-19. The samples were drawn from two sources: the first 160 participants of the ongoing ImmuneRACE study, and 1,000 to 1,500 subjects contributed by 6 global collaborators. The repertoires were made available in a free public database intended to serve as a resource for research on the immune response to SARS-CoV-2. A de-identified subject ID, COVID-19 status, age in years and sex were almost always included in the sample metadata. The prospective study material was composed of cDNA or gDNA derived from T cells, B-cell-depleted T cells, or PBMCs. Where available, HLA class I and class II types were obtained from metadata supplied by the sample provider rather than from assay-based typing. The dataset comprised deeply sampled blood TCRbeta repertoires from subjects exposed to, actively infected with, or recovered from COVID-19.

Trimming removed 5 bases from V and 3 bases from J; the gene matches leave 3 bases unexplained. CDR1 and CDR2, looked up from the germline V gene (reference sequence), are SEHNR and FQNEAQ. The CDR3 has 16 amino acids, counting the end cysteine and phenylalanine. This entry keeps only the CDR3 DNA: 48 bases, framed from base 1. The immunoSEQ Assay, a bias-controlled multiplex PCR, was used to amplify TCRbeta CDR3 regions from genomic DNA. Regarding the original processing steps: The number of nucleated cells in each sample was estimated from the amplification of reference gene primers within the assay. To quantify the absolute abundance of each unique TCRbeta CDR3 rearrangement, sequence reads were collapsed and filtered. Productive Simpson clonality was computed per sample as the square root of Simpson's diversity index over productive rearrangements. Held by TCRdb, this immuneACCESS table contains in-frame sequences only and omits some clones. Under half of the omission traces to an unresolved V gene where checked; the cause of the rest is unknown. V, J and clone size reflect that table, while D and trimming were determined from the DNA. Recorded for this sample are over 130,000 clones; approximately 85% of them occurred a single time. The ten largest clonotypes hold 3% to 3.5% of the sample.

Participants in the prospective study were aged about 18 to 95 years, lived in 20 to 25 United States geographic areas, and enrolled through a virtual design. In the prospective study, participants were assigned to cohorts based on the clinical history participants reported in a screening survey and a study questionnaire. In the prospective study, mobile phlebotomists collected whole blood, serum and a nasopharyngeal or oropharyngeal swab from each participant. Additional blood draws and questionnaires over an approximately 2-month period could optionally be provided by prospective study participants. Prospective study blood samples were shipped either frozen or at room temperature before DNA extraction. Study-wide findings and limitations: The quantity of clinical and demographic metadata differed by source and by participant and was supplied without curation.

The sequence derives from a woman in her forties or fifties with acute COVID-19. The receptor chain draws on TRBV7-9 and TRBJ2-5; TRBD2 lines up with 16 middle nucleotides. The source material was PBMCs or T cells enriched from blood (not recorded which). The DNA is TGTGCCAGCAGCCAGGGACTAGCGGGAGGGGAAGAGACCCAGTACTTC. Its translation is CASSQGLAGGEETQYF.